These 22 T cell receptor beta chains share one sample of origin, sequenced in a study of T-cell reconstitution after alpha-beta-depleted transplantation in children. Preparation of the TCRbeta library used unique molecular identifiers. A single record per CDR3 protein comes from TCRdb applying MiXCR to the PCR reads. The repertoire includes about 460,000 distinct CDR3 sequences, roughly 10% of them detected once, and approximately 2% sits in the top ten. The input for sequencing was PBMCs, taken before TCRalphabeta/CD19-depleted stem cell transplant. The receptors shown here come from a child aged 2 to 10 with inherited bone marrow failure, due to receive a stem cell transplant.

This clonotype was detected ten times or more. The J gene is TRBJ2-1, the V gene TRBV9; a weak D match, TRBD1 (6 bases). The CDR3 covers 17 residues. CDR1 SGDLS and CDR2 YYNGEE come from the germline V gene. V shed 0 bases and J shed 8 bases, with 21 bases lying between them. CDR3 nucleotides: TGTGCCAGCAGCGTAGCCCCTCTGGGCAGGGCAGGGGATGAGCAGTTCTTC. Encoded protein: CASSVAPLGRAGDEQFF.

This clonotype was seen ten or more times. This CDR3 reads CASSQDGGVVGYTF. The CDR3 nucleotides are TGCGCCAGCAGCCAAGACGGGGGGGTGGTTGGCTACACCTTC. This chain connects TRBV4-3 to TRBJ1-2; the D gene is possibly TRBD1 (5 bases). From germline, CDR1 is LGHNA and CDR2 YSLEER. V lost 0 bases to trimming and J lost 7 bases, with 12 bases between them. This CDR3 spans 14 amino acids.

This clonotype was seen many times. V is TRBV4-1 and J is TRBJ1-6; no firm D call. There are 14 residues in the CDR3. CDR1 is MGHRA, CDR2 YSYEKL, per germline. Trimming pared 1 base from V and 11 bases from J, leaving 12 bases between. The CDR3 loop is CASSQAGMTPPLHF. The DNA of the CDR3 is TGCGCCAGCAGCCAAGCTGGGATGACGCCACCCCTCCACTTT.

As for this clonotype: This sequence may be a read error, since a much larger clone differs from it by one base. V usage is TRBV6-1 and J usage is TRBJ2-3; D unresolved. Germline V gene sequence: CDR1 MNHNS, CDR2 SASEGT. The CDR3 is 14 residues long. Trimming stripped 5 bases from V and 2 bases from J, with 11 bases between. CDR3 sequence (DNA): TGTGCCAGCAGTCTCCAAGGCGTCACAGATACGCAGTATTTT. It yields the protein CASSLQGVTDTQYF.

This clonotype was seen many times. The V call is TRBV5-5, the J call TRBJ2-5; no clear D. This CDR3 has 13 residues. The germline CDR1 and CDR2 sequences are SGHKS and YYEKEE (reference sequence). Between the trimmed V and J ends, which lost 0 bases and 5 bases, there was a span of 8 bases. This CDR3 is CASSLGLLETQYF. The CDR3 nucleotides are TGTGCCAGCAGCTTGGGACTCCTGGAGACCCAGTACTTC.

Ten or more counts support this clonotype. The J gene is TRBJ2-1, the V gene TRBV11-2, with D tentatively TRBD1 or TRBD2 (5 bases each). CDR1 SGHAT and CDR2 FQNNGV come from the germline V gene. With 0 bases removed from V and 0 bases from J, the gap between germline ends came to 21 bases. The CDR3 length is 20 residues. CDR3 region: CASSLDSSPGRESSYNEQFF. CDR3 sequence (DNA): TGTGCCAGCAGCTTAGATTCTTCGCCGGGGCGTGAGAGCTCCTACAATGAGCAGTTCTTC.

This chain connects TRBV5-4 to TRBJ2-7; D is undetermined. CDR3 length equals 13 residues. Germline loops: CDR1 SGHNT, CDR2 YYREEE (reference sequence). Trimming stripped 0 bases from V and 6 bases from J, with 10 bases between. DNA of the CDR3: TGTGCCAGCAGCTTGGGGCGCCGCTGCGAGCAGTACTTC. Protein product: CASSLGRRCEQYF.

This clonotype showed up just a few times. The chain has TRBV12-3 or TRBV12-4 and TRBJ1-2; D is possibly TRBD1 (6 bases). Trimming took 3 bases from V and 8 from J, leaving 22 bases between them. The CDR3 totals 16 residues. CDR3 residues: CASSFRGGGSIRGYTF. The CDR3 nucleotides read TGTGCCAGCAGTTTCCGGGGGGGGGGCAGTATTCGCGGCTACACCTTC.

Ten or more counts support this clonotype. The rearrangement uses TRBV20-1 and TRBJ1-1, with 7 bases matching TRBD1. Germline loops: CDR1 DFQATT, CDR2 SNEGSKA (reference sequence). The CDR3 is 12 amino acids. The CDR3 here is CRGLAGGTEAFF. CDR3 nucleotides: TGCAGGGGGCTGGCAGGGGGCACTGAAGCTTTCTTT.

This clonotype was seen a single time. V gene TRBV27 combines with J gene TRBJ2-7, with D tentatively TRBD1 (6 bases). The V gene lost 6 bases and the J gene lost 5 bases, with 20 bases spanning the gap. The length of the CDR3 is 15 residues. CDR1 and CDR2 (germline): MNHEY, SMNVEV (reference sequence). In nucleotides, the CDR3 is TGTGCCAGCAGCCTTCTACCTGGCAGGGGCCACGAGCAGTACTTC. Its protein is CASSLLPGRGHEQYF.

This clonotype was seen ten or more times. This chain uses TRBV10-3 with TRBJ2-1; D is uncertain. Germline V gene sequence: CDR1 ENHRY, CDR2 SYGVKD. Deletions cut 3 bases from V and 0 bases from J, with 6 bases between. This CDR3 comprises 14 residues. DNA of the CDR3: TGTGCCATCAGTGACAGGTACTCCTACAATGAGCAGTTCTTC. Protein sequence: CAISDRYSYNEQFF.

This clonotype was seen repeatedly, ten times or more. This rearrangement joins TRBV12-3 or TRBV12-4 to TRBJ2-2; D uncertain. The CDR3 contains 15 residues. Trimming took 7 bases from V and 0 from J, leaving 12 bases between them. This CDR3 is CASNLDGPNTGELFF. The CDR3 DNA follows: TGTGCCAGCAACTTGGACGGACCGAACACCGGGGAGCTGTTTTTT.

Concerning this clonotype itself: It may be a read error: a sequence one base away is much more abundant. The missing conserved phenylalanine or tryptophan at the end of this CDR3 makes a read error likely. As DNA, the CDR3 is TGCGCCAGCAGCCAAGTAGCGGTTTTCGAGACCCAGTACTGC. Translating gives CASSQVAVFETQYC. V and J are TRBV4-1 and TRBJ2-5, with D possibly matching TRBD2 (6 bases). The V end lost 1 base, the J end lost 5 bases, and 11 bases lay between the germline ends. The CDR3 is 14 amino acids. From germline, CDR1 is MGHRA and CDR2 YSYEKL.

This clonotype has a count of ten or more. The chain combines TRBV5-5 with TRBJ1-1, with TRBD1 matching 7 bases. CDR1 and CDR2 (germline): SGHKS, YYEKEE (reference sequence). The CDR3 length is 14 residues. V shed 1 base and J 1 base; nucleotides not matched to a gene: 1. Here the CDR3 reads CASSLTGENTEAFF. For the CDR3, the DNA is TGTGCCAGCAGCTTGACAGGGGAGAACACTGAAGCTTTCTTT.

There are many counts of this clonotype. The chain joins TRBV7-2 to TRBJ2-5; 7 bases fit TRBD1. This CDR3 is built from 16 residues. Unmatched junction bases numbered 14, after V lost 5 bases and J lost 5 bases. CDR1 and CDR2 from the germline V gene are SGHTA and FQGNSA. The CDR3, as DNA: TGTGCCAGCAGCCCGGGACAGATGGTAATAGTGGAGACCCAGTACTTC. Its translation is CASSPGQMVIVETQYF.

In its sample, this clonotype was seen many times. The rearrangement joins TRBV29-1 to TRBJ2-5; TRBD1 is a possible D gene (5 bases). This CDR3 has 15 residues. Between the trimmed V and J ends, which lost 7 bases and 4 bases, there was a span of 22 bases. Germline V lookup: CDR1 SQVTM, CDR2 ANQGSEA. In DNA, the CDR3 is TGCAGCGCCCCACTCCCAAGCCAGGGTAGAGAGACCCAGTACTTC. It specifies CSAPLPSQGRETQYF.

This clonotype was detected ten times or more. V gene TRBV5-1 combines with J gene TRBJ1-1; a weak D match, TRBD1 (6 bases). Looked up from germline, CDR1 is SGHRS and CDR2 is YFSETQ. V lost 4 bases and J lost 5, with 18 bases in between. This CDR3 region has 15 residues. For the CDR3, the DNA is TGCGCCAGCAGCGGGGGGCGAGGGGTAACAACTGAAGCTTTCTTT. Its translation: CASSGGRGVTTEAFF.

This clonotype was observed at least ten times. The J gene is TRBJ2-5, the V gene TRBV4-3, with 14 bases identical to TRBD2. The V gene end was trimmed by 9 bases and the J gene end by 4 bases; junction bases not matched to a gene: 7. The germline V gene has CDR1 LGHNA and CDR2 YSLEER. The CDR3 length is 15 residues. The CDR3: CARFTGTSGRETQYF. DNA of the CDR3: TGCGCCAGGTTCACAGGGACTAGCGGGAGAGAGACCCAGTACTTC.

This clonotype was seen repeatedly, ten times or more. The rearrangement uses TRBV7-9 and TRBJ1-5; D might be TRBD1 (6 bases). The V gene's germline CDR1 is SEHNR and CDR2 FQNEAQ (reference sequence). This CDR3 comprises 14 residues. V was pared by 0 bases and J by 6 bases, with 9 bases between. The CDR3 loop is CASSLANRAQPQHF. Here the CDR3 DNA reads TGTGCCAGCAGCTTAGCTAACAGGGCTCAGCCCCAGCATTTT.

At least ten counts were recorded for this clonotype. The chain recombines TRBV6-2 or TRBV6-3 with TRBJ1-1; 8 bases map to TRBD1. The CDR3 extends over 11 amino acids. CDR1 MNHEY and CDR2 SVGEGT come from the germline V gene. Trimming took 6 bases from V and 8 from J; bases not matched to a gene: 2. CDR3 sequence reads: CASSNRGEAFF. The CDR3 coding sequence is TGTGCCAGCAGCAACAGGGGGGAAGCTTTCTTT.

A note on this clonotype: A much larger clone sits a single nucleotide away, making a read error possible. This rearrangement joins TRBV7-2 to TRBJ2-3; 13 nucleotides align to TRBD2. The V segment lost 5 bases and the J segment 4 bases; nucleotides outside the gene matches: 6. The CDR3 loop spans 16 amino acids. CDR1 is SGHTA and CDR2 is FQGNSA in the germline V gene. The CDR3 DNA reads as TGTGCCAGCAGCCGACTAGCGGGAGGAGTCCCAGATACGCAGTATTTT. Protein sequence: CASSRLAGGVPDTQYF.

This clonotype was seen only once. It may be a read error: a sequence one base away is much more abundant. The rearrangement joins TRBV5-1 to TRBJ1-1; 10 bases match TRBD1. Per germline, CDR1 SGHRS and CDR2 YFSETQ. The CDR3 runs 16 residues. The CDR3 loop reads CAGRTGTGDMNTEAFF. DNA for the CDR3: TGCGCCGGCAGGACCGGGACAGGGGACATGAACACTGAAGCTTTCTTT.